The rows below give T cell receptor beta chains drawn from one sample of a study of T-cell reconstitution after alpha-beta-depleted transplantation in children. TCRdb passed the PCR reads through MiXCR, listing each CDR3 protein once. Of about 980,000 distinct CDR3 sequences in the sample, around 30% were seen once. The specimen comprised PBMCs, mostly from graft donor cells, sampled 360 days after TCRalphabeta/CD19-depleted stem cell transplant. These TCRs come from a boy under two years old who had a stem cell transplant for SCID, so the T cells may come from the graft donor. Each CDR3 is given with its conserved first and last residue. A D gene is named only where the DNA matches it firmly. Rows may omit the clone size; those that give it use once, few, many or a size class.

clone_size j_call v_call d_call cdr3_aa cdr3_nt
. TRBJ1-1 TRBV28 TRBD1 CASSLLRGLGNTEAFF TGTGCCAGCAGTTTACTCAGGGGGCTCGGGAACACTGAAGCTTTCTTT
. TRBJ2-5 TRBV20-1 TRBD1 CSAATTGATQETQYF TGCAGTGCTGCCACTACAGGGGCTACACAAGAGACCCAGTACTTC
few TRBJ1-1 TRBV7-9 TRBD1 CASSPIRAGGTEAFF TGTGCCAGCAGCCCCATCAGGGCAGGGGGCACTGAAGCTTTCTTT
. TRBJ1-2 TRBV20-1 TRBD1 CSADDRANYGYTF TGCAGTGCGGATGACAGGGCCAACTATGGCTACACCTTC
once TRBJ2-3 TRBV5-1 . CASSPSPGDTQYF TGCGCCAGCAGCCCTTCCCCGGGAGATACGCAGTATTTT
few TRBJ2-1 TRBV6-1 . CASSAPPPRNEQFF TGTGCCAGCAGTGCCCCCCCCCCGCGGAATGAGCAGTTCTTC
once TRBJ1-3 TRBV10-3 . CAIGTSSGNTIYF TGTGCCATCGGCACCAGCTCTGGAAACACCATATATTTT
few TRBJ1-4 TRBV5-5 . CASSRLRGFDEKLFF TGTGCCAGCAGCCGGCTAAGGGGTTTTGATGAAAAACTGTTTTTT
. TRBJ2-7 TRBV28 . CASSSTGSPVEGEQYF TGTGCCAGCAGTTCCACAGGGAGCCCCGTAGAGGGCGAGCAGTACTTC
few TRBJ2-2 TRBV24-1 TRBD1 CATSDSTGAGELFF TGTGCCACCAGTGATTCCACAGGGGCCGGGGAGCTGTTTTTT